This T cell receptor (beta chain) is from a study of sequential checkpoint blockade in melanoma. On the study more broadly: First-line arms were nivolumab then ipilimumab, or the reverse, randomized 1:1. Each arm's sequence ended with maintenance nivolumab.

Measured with immunoSEQ multiplex PCR; TCRdb has only the in-frame clones, and not every one. The sample holds 15,000 to 20,000 clones, roughly three quarters seen once. By sample share, this clone is medium-sized. The V gene lost 3 bases and the J gene lost 0 bases, with 13 bases spanning the gap. Germline CDR1 and CDR2: SGDLS and YYNGEE. This CDR3 is built from 15 residues. Regarding treatment: randomized to nivolumab then ipilimumab (arm A) or the reverse (arm B). No patient had prior DNA-damaging chemotherapy. Sorted cells were live CD3+CD8+, lacking CD19 and CD56, from PBMCs. The material was CD8+ T cells sorted from blood (inferred from file names), obtained from a patient given nivolumab and ipilimumab in sequence. This sequence was found in a human donor with melanoma. This chain joins TRBV9 and TRBJ2-7; TRBD1 is a possible D gene (6 bases). The CDR3 DNA reads TGTGCCAGCAGCGGCCACAGGGACGGCTCCTACGAGCAGTACTTC. Protein product: CASSGHRDGSYEQYF. The full variable domain, completed using reference TRBV9 and TRBJ2-7, is DSGVTQTPKHLITATGQRVTLRCSPRSGDLSVYWYQQSLDQGLQFLIQYYNGEERAKGNILERFSAQQFPDLHSELNLSSLELGDSALYFCASSGHRDGSYEQYFGPGTRLTVT.